This T cell receptor beta chain appears in the sequencing data of a study of beta chain features in type 1 diabetes. Findings and limits, study-wide: All four CD4+ subsets from Type 1 diabetes patients carried moderately but significantly shorter TCRB CDR3s.

Germline-derived CDR1 and CDR2 are ENHRY and SYGVKD. V was shortened by 6 bases and J by 8 bases, with 13 bases between the two germline ends. This CDR3 has 12 amino acids. This clone was counted between two and nine times. Its antigen is as yet unknown. The study reverse transcribed the entire isolated RNA, so it sequenced expressed TCRB transcripts. Per sample, stem cell-like memory T cell libraries averaged around 950,000 reads. Measured with immunoSEQ multiplex PCR; TCRdb has only the in-frame clones, and not every one. Here the sample spans tens of thousands of clones, around 40% being singletons.

This TCR came from a man aged 25 to 40 with type 1 diabetes. What was sequenced was stem cell memory CD4+ T cells from blood. The J gene is TRBJ1-2, the V gene TRBV10-3; D might be TRBD1 (6 bases). Here the CDR3 DNA reads TGTGCCATCAGCCGGGACACGGGAGGCTACACCTTC. Translated: CAISRDTGGYTF.